This TCR beta chain came from a study of CD4 T cells in relation to SARS-CoV-2 and coronaviruses. Details on this clone: Its antigen is as yet unknown.

Findings of the study overall: The assay detects memory recall responses, not culture-primed primary responses.

The table came from immunoSEQ multiplex PCR; TCRdb's copy has only in-frame clones and leaves some out. Of about 38,000 clones listed, approximately 87% are singletons. Trimming took 1 base from V and 0 from J, leaving 18 bases between them. CDR1 is LGHNA and CDR2 is YNFKEQ in the germline V gene. CDR3 length: 19 residues. The chain links TRBV4-2 to TRBJ1-4; D unresolved. The sequenced sample consisted of memory CD4+ T cells from PBMCs. The sequence came from an adult with COVID-19. CDR3 in amino acids: CASSQVWGGSPATNEKLFF. The CDR3 bases are TGTGCCAGCAGCCAAGTATGGGGTGGATCACCAGCAACTAATGAAAAACTGTTTTTT.